The 21 T cell receptor beta chains given below trace back to one sample, sequenced in a study of T-cell reconstitution after alpha-beta-depleted transplantation in children. Construction of the TCRbeta library involved unique molecular identifiers. TCRdb fed the PCR reads into MiXCR, producing one record per CDR3 protein. The sample shows hundreds of thousands of distinct CDR3 sequences, approximately 15% of them seen only once. The sequencing here drew on PBMCs from the stem cell graft donor, taken from the stem cell graft. The origin of the receptors is a human donor who donated a stem cell graft to a child with acute myeloid leukemia.

This clonotype was detected many times. The rearrangement links TRBV20-1 to TRBJ2-6, with D unresolved. The V and J ends lost 6 bases and 0 bases respectively, with 15 bases between them. This CDR3 is 16 amino acids long. The V gene's germline CDR1 is DFQATT and CDR2 SNEGSKA (reference sequence). This CDR3 is CSATAVRASGANVLTF. In nucleotides, the CDR3 is TGCAGTGCGACCGCCGTGCGAGCCTCTGGGGCCAACGTCCTGACTTTC.

This clonotype was seen many times. The rearrangement links TRBV20-1 to TRBJ1-4, with 7 bases matching TRBD1. V was clipped by 6 bases and J by 4 bases; unmatched bases: 11. The germline gives CDR1 DFQATT, CDR2 SNEGSKA (reference sequence). The CDR3 is 15 amino acids. CDR3 sequence reads: CSAKTGEGVNEKLFF. The DNA of the CDR3 is TGCAGTGCGAAAACAGGGGAAGGGGTTAATGAAAAACTGTTTTTT.

V usage is TRBV6-2 or TRBV6-3 and J usage is TRBJ1-1; D may be TRBD1 (6 bases). The CDR3 runs 14 residues. The germline V gene encodes CDR1 MNHEY and CDR2 SVGEGT. Trimming stripped 5 bases from V and 6 bases from J, with 16 bases between. This chain's CDR3 is CASSLGGRNAEAFF. The CDR3 coding sequence is TGTGCCAGCAGTCTCGGGGGCAGGAATGCTGAAGCTTTCTTT.

The chain has TRBV10-3 and TRBJ2-3; possibly TRBD1 for D (6 bases). The CDR3 spans 14 residues. CDR1 and CDR2 (germline): ENHRY, SYGVKD. Deletions cut 8 bases from V and 2 bases from J, with 14 bases between. The CDR3 nucleotides are TGTGCCATCCGGAGCAGGGGATACACAGATACGCAGTATTTT. Translation gives CAIRSRGYTDTQYF.

This clonotype was observed a few times. The chain combines TRBV4-1 with TRBJ1-1, with a tentative D call TRBD1 (5 bases). V was shortened by 5 bases and J by 10 bases, with 23 bases between the two germline ends. CDR1 is MGHRA, CDR2 YSYEKL, per germline. The CDR3 runs 15 residues. The CDR3 is CASSDLGGRQRGAFF. The DNA of the CDR3 is TGCGCCAGCAGCGACCTAGGAGGACGGCAAAGGGGAGCTTTCTTT.

In this sample, this clonotype turned up many times. The gene calls are TRBV24-1 and TRBJ2-1; TRBD2 aligns across 9 bases. The CDR3 has 16 amino acids. The V gene end was trimmed by 3 bases and the J gene end by 6 bases; junction bases not matched to a gene: 8. CDR1 is KGHDR, CDR2 SFDVKD, per germline. CDR3 sequence reads: CATSDIDSGGFNEQFF. CDR3 DNA: TGTGCCACCAGTGATATCGATAGCGGGGGATTCAATGAGCAGTTCTTC.

This clonotype was found a few times. This chain links TRBV10-3 with TRBJ2-3; 9 bases agree with TRBD2. The CDR3 runs to 15 residues. The V gene end was trimmed by 1 base and the J gene end by 6 bases; junction bases not matched to a gene: 5. Germline CDR1 is ENHRY and CDR2 is SYGVKD. The CDR3 reads CAISEFSGGTDTQYF. CDR3 nucleotide sequence: TGTGCCATCAGTGAGTTTAGCGGGGGAACGGATACGCAGTATTTT.

The chain couples TRBV7-2 to TRBJ1-4, with 7 bases matching TRBD1. CDR3 length: 14 amino acids. Unmatched junction bases numbered 8, after V lost 5 bases and J lost 8 bases. In germline, CDR1 is SGHTA, CDR2 FQGNSA. The CDR3 sequence is CASSRQGEREKLFF. For the CDR3, the DNA is TGTGCCAGCAGCCGACAGGGAGAGAGGGAAAAACTGTTTTTT. The entire variable domain, with the rest obtained from reference TRBV7-2 and TRBJ1-4, is as follows: GAGVSQSPSNKVTEKGKDVELRCDPISGHTALYWYRQSLGQGLEFLIYFQGNSAPDKSGLPSDRFSAERTGGSVSTLTIQRTQQEDSAVYLCASSRQGEREKLFFGSGTQLSVL.

This clonotype was found a few times. The CDR3: CASSLSRGHEQYF. The CDR3 DNA reads as TGTGCCAGCAGCTTAAGTAGAGGCCACGAGCAGTACTTC. The chain combines TRBV7-3 with TRBJ2-7; D is unclear. V was shortened by 1 base and J by 5 bases, with 9 bases between the two germline ends. This CDR3 contains 13 residues. CDR1 is SGHTA and CDR2 is FQGTGA in the germline V gene.

With regard to this clonotype: Being one base from a much bigger clone, this may be a read error. The CDR3 DNA reads TGTGCCAGCAGTCTACAGGCGACTCAGCCCCAGCATTTT. Translating it yields CASSLQATQPQHF. This chain joins TRBV6-6 and TRBJ1-5; tentatively, D is TRBD1 (5 bases). The CDR3 has 13 residues. Germline V gene sequence: CDR1 MNHNY, CDR2 SVGAGI (reference sequence). The V end was cut by 5 bases, the J end by 6 bases, with 11 bases between.

This clonotype was picked up many times. The chain links TRBV15 to TRBJ2-1, with a possible D match to TRBD2 (5 bases). V lost 3 bases and J lost 0, with 12 bases in between. Germline V gives CDR1 LNHNV, CDR2 YYDKDF (reference sequence). CDR3 length: 16 amino acids. CDR3 residues: CATSSGGRSSYNEQFF. The CDR3 nucleotides read TGTGCCACCAGCAGCGGAGGACGAAGCTCCTACAATGAGCAGTTCTTC.

The chain couples TRBV30 to TRBJ2-1; D ambiguous. Germline CDR1 is GTSNPN and CDR2 is SVGIG (reference sequence). V lost 3 bases to trimming and J lost 6 bases, with 12 bases between them. The CDR3 spans 13 residues. The CDR3 bases are TGTGCCTGGAGGGAAGAGCTCAGCAATGAGCAGTTCTTC. As protein: CAWREELSNEQFF.

This clonotype was counted ten times or more. The chain recombines TRBV29-1 with TRBJ2-2, with D possibly matching TRBD2 (5 bases). Trimming took off 3 bases at V and 6 bases at J, with 8 bases between the two ends. Germline V gives CDR1 SQVTM, CDR2 ANQGSEA. The CDR3 is made up of 12 amino acids. In DNA form, the CDR3 reads TGCAGCGTTGATGAGGAGGCCGGGGAGCTGTTTTTT. Translation gives CSVDEEAGELFF.

The chain employs TRBV6-2 or TRBV6-3 and TRBJ2-1; TRBD2 aligns across 8 bases. Germline V gives CDR1 MNHEY, CDR2 SVGEGT. J was trimmed by 2 bases and V by 1 base; bases with no gene match: 13. This CDR3 is 19 amino acids long. In nucleotides, the CDR3 is TGTGCCAGCAGTTACTTGGCTCTTGCGGGGGGCCGGGCCTACAATGAGCAGTTCTTC. Amino acids: CASSYLALAGGRAYNEQFF.

This clonotype was detected many times. The chain links TRBV5-5 to TRBJ1-2, with 9 bases identical to TRBD1. Germline V CDR1 and CDR2: SGHKS, YYEKEE (reference sequence). The V segment lost 3 bases and the J segment 5 bases; nucleotides outside the gene matches: 8. The CDR3 is made up of 15 amino acids. CDR3 coding DNA: TGTGCCAGCAGCTCCCGGGACAGGGTTGTTTATGGCTACACCTTC. Translated, it gives CASSSRDRVVYGYTF.

The genes are TRBV7-9 and TRBJ2-4, with a tentative D call TRBD2 (5 bases). The CDR3 covers 11 residues. Trimming pared 10 bases from V and 9 bases from J, leaving 13 bases between. Looked up from germline, CDR1 is SEHNR and CDR2 is FQNEAQ (reference sequence). CDR3 DNA: TGTGCCACCGGCCATCGGGGCATTCAGTACTTC. Its translation is CATGHRGIQYF.

This clonotype was counted a few times. The genes are TRBV5-1 and TRBJ2-7; D is unresolved. The CDR3 sequence is 15 residues long. Germline values: CDR1 SGHRS, CDR2 YFSETQ. The ends were cut back, 0 bases at V and 2 bases at J, with 12 bases in the middle. CDR3 region: CASSLAVKKPYEQYV. The CDR3 coding sequence is TGCGCCAGCAGCTTGGCCGTGAAGAAACCCTACGAGCAGTACGTC.

This clonotype was seen once. The chain couples TRBV20-1 to TRBJ2-7; no firm D call. This CDR3 spans 12 amino acids. The V gene lost 5 bases and the J gene lost 0 bases, with 8 bases spanning the gap. Looked up from germline, CDR1 is DFQATT and CDR2 is SNEGSKA (reference sequence). This CDR3 is CSAGGISYEQYV. CDR3 bases: TGCAGTGCTGGCGGAATCTCCTACGAGCAGTACGTC.

This clonotype was seen at least ten times. This chain uses TRBV29-1 with TRBJ2-5; D is unresolved. There are 13 residues in the CDR3. The germline CDR1 and CDR2 sequences are SQVTM and ANQGSEA. The V end lost 0 bases, the J end lost 5 bases, and 10 bases lay between the germline ends. The DNA for the CDR3 is TGCAGCGTTGAAGACCCAGGCCGGGAGACCCAGTACTTC. Translation: CSVEDPGRETQYF.

J is TRBJ2-5 and V is TRBV12-5; D gene uncertain. Per the germline V gene, CDR1 is LGHNT and CDR2 is FRNRAP. This CDR3 comprises 14 residues. V was trimmed by 3 bases and J by 2 bases, leaving 10 bases between them. The CDR3: CASGLIGRQETQYF. CDR3 in DNA: TGTGCTAGTGGTTTAATCGGAAGACAAGAGACCCAGTACTTC.

This clonotype was counted many times. The rearrangement links TRBV12-3 or TRBV12-4 to TRBJ2-5; 9 bases line up with TRBD1. The ends lost 6 bases at V and 3 bases at J; junction bases unmatched: 11. This CDR3 spans 16 amino acids. CDR3 sequence reads: CASSTRDGTGKETQYF. The CDR3 coding sequence is TGTGCCAGCAGCACCCGTGACGGGACAGGGAAAGAGACCCAGTACTTC.